This T cell receptor (beta chain) was retrieved from a study of blood T cell repertoires in COVID-19. Study in general: The United States, Italy and Spain provided the acute and convalescent COVID-19 samples.

As processed by the authors: Estimated nucleated cell counts came from reference gene primer amplification. Generated by immunoSEQ multiplex PCR, the TCRdb table keeps only in-frame clones and is missing some. The DNA was the basis for D and trimming; V, J and clone size are from that table. The profile shows 250,000 to 350,000 clones, around four fifths of them singletons. This clone was found once. The TCR comes from a woman aged 50 to 60 with active or convalescent COVID-19. Sequences were obtained from peripheral blood.

The CDR3 reads CASSLVGPGRANTGELFF. The CDR3 coding sequence is TGTGCCAGCAGCTTAGTGGGGCCCGGGAGGGCGAACACCGGGGAGCTGTTTTTT. The genes are TRBV7-2 and TRBJ2-2, with 8 bases aligning to TRBD2. Germline loops: CDR1 SGHTA, CDR2 FQGNSA. There are 18 residues in the CDR3. V gave up 1 base and J gave up 0 bases; unmatched junction bases: 7.